Shown below are 10 T cell receptor beta chains from a single sample sequenced in a study of blood T cell repertoires in COVID-19. TCRdb keeps only in-frame clones here, not all; method: immunoSEQ multiplex PCR. Here the sample spans about 130,000 clones, 75% to 85% being singletons. The sequenced sample consisted of peripheral blood. The receptors stem from a woman in her 70s with COVID-19, enrolled during active disease.

This clone was detected only a few times. The chain combines TRBV4-2 with TRBJ1-6, with 8 bases matching TRBD1. CDR1 and CDR2 (germline): LGHNA, YNFKEQ. V lost 2 bases, J lost 10 bases, and 7 bases stayed unmatched. The CDR3 is 15 amino acids. The CDR3 loop reads CASSQQGARVSPLHF. The CDR3 DNA is TGTGCCAGCAGCCAACAGGGGGCACGAGTGTCACCCCTCCACTTT.

The chain links TRBV5-1 to TRBJ2-2; 11 bases are a match to TRBD1. V dropped 2 bases and J dropped 5; count of bases not matched to a gene: 2. This CDR3 has 15 residues. Germline CDR1 and CDR2: SGHRS and YFSETQ. CDR3 sequence reads: CASSLGTGGTGELFF. The CDR3 nucleotides are TGCGCCAGCAGCTTAGGGACAGGGGGTACCGGGGAGCTGTTTTTT.

V gene TRBV19 combines with J gene TRBJ1-2; 7 nucleotides agree with TRBD1. Germline CDR1 LNHDA, CDR2 SQIVND (reference sequence). The CDR3 is 15 amino acids. V shed 3 bases, J shed 8 bases, and the junction held 12 bases outside the gene matches. The CDR3 region is CASSIPPQGKGGYTF. The CDR3 DNA sequence: TGTGCCAGTAGTATCCCACCACAGGGGAAAGGAGGCTACACCTTC.

The chain employs TRBV7-9 and TRBJ2-3; 7 bases are a match to TRBD1. Germline CDR1 and CDR2: SEHNR and FQNEAQ (reference sequence). The CDR3 totals 17 residues. V lost 4 bases and J lost 1; bases outside the gene matches: 11. CDR3 protein: CASSSVGGRGRTDTQYF. Written as DNA, the CDR3 is TGTGCCAGCAGCTCCGTAGGGGGCCGCGGTCGCACAGATACGCAGTATTTT.

V gene TRBV7-2 combines with J gene TRBJ2-3, with 8 nucleotides matching TRBD2. Germline loops: CDR1 SGHTA, CDR2 FQGNSA. The CDR3 is 15 amino acids. V was clipped by 1 base and J by 4 bases; unmatched bases: 4. This CDR3 reads CASSLGGGGPDTQYF. CDR3 nucleotides: TGTGCCAGCAGCTTAGGGGGCGGGGGGCCAGATACGCAGTATTTT.

The chain couples TRBV5-6 to TRBJ2-7; no clear D gene. CDR1 SGHDT and CDR2 YYEEEE come from the germline V gene. Trimming removed 3 bases at V and 0 bases at J, with 16 bases between. The CDR3 has 16 amino acids. The CDR3 DNA follows: TGTGCCAGCAGCTCCGCCGGCGGCTTTAGCTCCTACGAGCAGTACTTC. Translation: CASSSAGGFSSYEQYF.

The rearrangement joins TRBV19 to TRBJ2-3; D might be TRBD1 (6 bases). The length of the CDR3 is 17 residues. Germline V gives CDR1 LNHDA, CDR2 SQIVND (reference sequence). The ends were cut back, 7 bases at V and 4 bases at J, with 24 bases in the middle. The CDR3 protein is CASTLGDRFAYPDTQYF. CDR3 nucleotide sequence: TGTGCCAGTACATTAGGAGACAGGTTCGCTTACCCAGATACGCAGTATTTT. Supplemented by reference TRBV19 and TRBJ2-3, the full variable domain reads DGGITQSPKYLFRKEGQNVTLSCEQNLNHDAMYWYRQDPGQGLRLIYYSQIVNDFQKGDIAEGYSVSREKKESFPLTVTSAQKNPTAFYLCASTLGDRFAYPDTQYFGPGTRLTVL.

The gene calls are TRBV14 and TRBJ1-5; a weak D match, TRBD1 (5 bases). Germline values: CDR1 SGHDN, CDR2 FVKESK. Trimming left V 0 bases short and J 7 bases short, with 7 bases between. The CDR3 length is 13 residues. The chain's CDR3 is CASSQDRGQPQHF. CDR3 DNA: TGTGCCAGCAGCCAAGATCGGGGGCAGCCCCAGCATTTT.

A word on this clone: The same CDR3 can be traced to other DNA sequences in this sample. The chain couples TRBV29-1 to TRBJ1-2; possible D gene TRBD1, 5 bases. Trimming shortened V by 6 bases and J by 6 bases, and 14 bases separated the two germline ends. The V gene's germline CDR1 is SQVTM and CDR2 ANQGSEA. The CDR3 length is 12 residues. The chain's CDR3 is CSVGREADGYTF. The DNA of the CDR3 is TGCAGCGTGGGCAGGGAGGCAGATGGCTACACCTTC.

This chain joins TRBV6-1 and TRBJ1-4, with 9 bases identical to TRBD1. Germline CDR1 MNHNS, CDR2 SASEGT. This CDR3 has 15 residues. Trimming removed 3 bases from V and 7 bases from J; junction bases left unmatched: 6. CDR3: CASSDRDRVREKLFF. DNA of the CDR3: TGTGCCAGCAGTGACCGGGACAGGGTGCGTGAAAAACTGTTTTTT.